Here is one T cell receptor beta chain with its context. Antigen unknown. This specimen comes from a study of a mutant IDH1 vaccine in newly diagnosed glioma. Study context: A roughly 62% male, approximately 38% female split and a mean age of 40.4 years characterized treated patients. Earlier therapy was either radiotherapy, temozolomide, or both, and most got both.

Generated by immunoSEQ multiplex PCR, the TCRdb table keeps only in-frame clones and is missing some. This table has about 69,000 clones, around 86% appearing once. Stated time point: week 35, safety follow-up. Every vaccine dose comprised 300 ug of mutant IDH1 20-mer peptide plus topical imiquimod. In every donor, the tumor was a new WHO grade 3 or 4 IDH1-mutant, ATRX-lost astrocytoma. Germline V gives CDR1 SGHRS, CDR2 YFSETQ. The CDR3 sequence is 14 residues long. The V gene end was trimmed by 5 bases and the J gene end by 10 bases; junction bases not matched to a gene: 10. The chain has TRBV5-1 and TRBJ2-2; 8 nucleotides align to TRBD1. Specimen: PBMCs, collected from a glioma patient whose treatment included an IDH1 peptide vaccine. The clonotype originates from a man between 25 and 39 years old with glioma. CDR3 sequence: CASRVDRGYEELFF. Here the CDR3 DNA reads TGCGCCAGCAGGGTCGACAGGGGATACGAGGAGCTGTTTTTT.